The 8 T cell receptor beta chains presented below share a single source sample, sequenced in a study of T cell repertoires in cytomegalovirus infection. These receptors' antigens are unknown. MiXCR was run by TCRdb on the reads, yielding one entry per CDR3 protein. The sample shows some 350,000 distinct CDR3 sequences, roughly 28% of them seen only once. This material consisted of cultured PBMCs, taken from culture after CMV antigen stimulation. These TCRs come from a human donor in good health (CMV status not recorded). Some clones in this sample may be carry-over from other donors' samples.

The chain carries TRBV28 and TRBJ1-4, with D tentatively TRBD1 (5 bases). The V and J ends lost 7 bases and 7 bases respectively, with 16 bases between them. CDR1 is MDHEN and CDR2 is SYDVKM in the germline V gene. The CDR3 has 14 residues. DNA of the CDR3: TGTGCCAGCATCAGGACTGGGGGTAGTGAAAAACTGTTTTTT. This codes for CASIRTGGSEKLFF.

In its sample, this clonotype was seen many times. This chain's CDR3 is CASSYEANPTDTQYF. The CDR3, as DNA: TGTGCCAGCAGTTACGAAGCGAATCCCACAGATACGCAGTATTTT. This rearrangement joins TRBV6-5 to TRBJ2-3; D gene uncertain. V lost 2 bases, J lost 2 bases, and 11 bases lay in between. There are 15 residues in the CDR3. Germline assignment: CDR1 MNHEY and CDR2 SVGAGI.

The V gene is TRBV5-3, the J gene TRBJ1-4, with D perhaps matching TRBD1 (5 bases). TRBV5-3 is noted as an ORF with a role that remains uncertain. Trimming cost V 8 bases and J 2 bases, with 16 bases left between them. This CDR3 contains 15 residues. In DNA, the CDR3 is TGTGCCAGCAGTATCGCAGGGAGCACTAATGAAAAACTGTTTTTT. Residues: CASSIAGSTNEKLFF.

The chain has TRBV6-6 and TRBJ2-3; 16 bases are a match to TRBD2. Germline lookup yields CDR1 MNHNY and CDR2 SVGAGI (reference sequence). This CDR3 is 18 amino acids long. V trimming: 5 bases; J trimming: 3 bases; junction bases outside the gene matches: 8. The CDR3 nucleotides are TGTGCCAGCAGTAAGGGACTAGCGGGGGGGCTCAGTACAGATACGCAGTATTTT. Its translation is CASSKGLAGGLSTDTQYF.

This chain joins TRBV20-1 and TRBJ1-5, with 7 nucleotides matching TRBD1. CDR3 length: 15 residues. The germline V gene has CDR1 DFQATT and CDR2 SNEGSKA (reference sequence). V was clipped by 5 bases and J by 3 bases; unmatched bases: 10. The CDR3 reads CSAGSRKGANQPQHF. DNA of the CDR3: TGCAGTGCTGGCTCGAGAAAGGGGGCCAATCAGCCCCAGCATTTT.

By proportion, this clonotype is medium-sized. This sequence joins TRBV29-1 and TRBJ1-1; TRBD1 aligns across 7 bases. V dropped 3 bases and J dropped 3; count of bases not matched to a gene: 7. Germline V CDR1 and CDR2: SQVTM, ANQGSEA. The CDR3 sequence is 14 residues long. This CDR3 is CSVDRGGVDTEAFF. In nucleotides, the CDR3 is TGCAGCGTTGACAGGGGGGGTGTGGACACTGAAGCTTTCTTT. Variable domain in full (rest from reference TRBV29-1 and TRBJ1-1): SAVISQKPSRDICQRGTSLTIQCQVDSQVTMMFWYRQQPGQSLTLIATANQGSEATYESGFVIDKFPISRPNLTFSTLTVSNMSPEDSSIYLCSVDRGGVDTEAFFGQGTRLTVV.

This clonotype turned up a few times. The chain joins TRBV20-1 to TRBJ2-3; 10 bases align to TRBD2. The CDR3 spans 15 residues. Germline CDR1 DFQATT, CDR2 SNEGSKA (reference sequence). The ends lost 5 bases at V and 3 bases at J; junction bases unmatched: 8. CDR3 bases: TGCAGTGCTCCTAGCGGGAGCGTGGCGACAGATACGCAGTATTTT. This codes for CSAPSGSVATDTQYF.

There are a few counts of this clonotype. The gene calls are TRBV3-1 and TRBJ1-1, with 8 bases matching TRBD1. Unmatched junction bases numbered 8, after V lost 5 bases and J lost 0 bases. Germline V gene data show CDR1 as LGHDT and CDR2 as YNNKEL (reference sequence). This CDR3 spans 16 amino acids. For the CDR3, the DNA is TGTGCCAGCAGCTCGTTGCCGGGACAGGTGAACACTGAAGCTTTCTTT. Encoded protein: CASSSLPGQVNTEAFF.